This T cell receptor (beta chain) was identified in a study of blood T cells in healthy people across ages. Study details: Template switching recovered approximately one barcoded beta molecule for every two T cells. The study's findings and limits: Unsorted PBMC material precluded a definitive naive versus antigen-experienced comparison. TCR beta diversity tracked closely with naive T cell percentage.

Germline lookup yields CDR1 DFQATT and CDR2 SNEGSKA (reference sequence). CDR3 size: 13 residues. Trimming took 6 bases from V and 4 from J, leaving 12 bases between them. A few counts support this clonotype. What it binds is not known. Each sample used at least 7 million PBMCs. Through a sample-barcoded 5' primer and a J-beta primer mix, a second PCR was run for about 7 to 12 cycles. TCRdb used MiXCR to reprocess the 5' RACE reads, holding one entry per CDR3 protein. This table holds around 900,000 distinct CDR3 sequences, 25% to 35% found once. What was sequenced was blood. The sequence derives from a woman aged 80 or older in good health. The chain has TRBV20-1 and TRBJ1-4, with D perhaps TRBD1 (5 bases). The CDR3 protein is CSATGTNNEKLFF. Written as DNA, the CDR3 is TGCAGTGCAACCGGGACCAATAATGAAAAACTGTTTTTT.